The 14 T cell receptor beta chains presented below share a single source sample, sequenced in a study of blood T cell repertoires in COVID-19. The protocol was immunoSEQ multiplex PCR, while the TCRdb copy is restricted to in-frame clones and leaves out a portion. This table has 200,000 to 250,000 clones, more than 80% appearing once. The sequencing input was PBMCs or T cells enriched from blood (not recorded which). Receptors were obtained from a man younger than 40 who had recovered from COVID-19.

The chain carries TRBV3-1 (or the pseudogene TRBV3-2) and TRBJ1-2, with 8 bases matching TRBD1. V lost 4 bases to trimming and J lost 8 bases; unmatched junction nucleotides: 9. The CDR3 is 14 residues long. Germline CDR1 LGHDT, CDR2 YNNKEL (reference sequence). CDR3 nucleotides: TGTGCCAGCAGCCGAGACAGGGGCGTGGGAGGCTACACCTTC. It encodes CASSRDRGVGGYTF.

V usage is TRBV12-5 and J usage is TRBJ1-2; D not resolved. The V gene's germline CDR1 is LGHNT and CDR2 FRNRAP. V was cut by 3 bases and J by 4 bases, with 6 bases left in between. CDR3 length equals 12 residues. This CDR3 reads CASGFERYGYTF. In DNA form, the CDR3 reads TGTGCTAGTGGTTTTGAGCGCTATGGCTACACCTTC.

The chain couples TRBV7-9 to TRBJ1-1; D gene ambiguous. The CDR3 contains 14 residues. The germline gives CDR1 SEHNR, CDR2 FQNEAQ (reference sequence). V was clipped by 3 bases and J by 0 bases, with 8 bases between them. CDR3 region: CASSFSDMNTEAFF. As DNA, the CDR3 is TGTGCCAGCAGCTTCAGCGATATGAACACTGAAGCTTTCTTT.

The CDR3 sequence: CASSERGQGHEQFF. The DNA for the CDR3 is TGTGCCAGCAGTGAGCGAGGCCAAGGCCATGAGCAGTTCTTC. The chain joins TRBV2 to TRBJ2-1; D call uncertain. Germline CDR1 reads SNHLY; CDR2 reads FYNNEI. V lost 3 bases, J lost 8 bases, and 14 bases lay in between. The CDR3 is 14 residues long.

The rearrangement links TRBV5-1 to TRBJ1-1, with D maybe TRBD1 (5 bases). Germline CDR1 reads SGHRS; CDR2 reads YFSETQ. CDR3 length equals 14 residues. The V gene lost 0 bases and the J gene lost 0 bases, with 6 bases spanning the gap. CDR3 DNA sequence: TGCGCCAGCAGCTTGGACAGGATGAACACTGAAGCTTTCTTT. The encoded protein is CASSLDRMNTEAFF.

CDR3 DNA: TGTGCCAGCAGCTTAGTAGGGGGACAAGGGTCGTACGAGCAGTACTTC. Translation: CASSLVGGQGSYEQYF. This rearrangement joins TRBV7-6 to TRBJ2-7, with D maybe TRBD1 (6 bases). CDR1 is SGHVS, CDR2 FNYEAQ, per germline. Trimming stripped 1 base from V and 4 bases from J, with 17 bases between. The CDR3 is 16 residues long.

This rearrangement joins TRBV5-4 to TRBJ2-7; 10 positions match TRBD2. V dropped 7 bases and J dropped 6; count of bases not matched to a gene: 7. Germline V lookup: CDR1 SGHNT, CDR2 YYREEE (reference sequence). This CDR3 is built from 13 residues. In DNA form, the CDR3 reads TGTGCCAGCTCGTTACTAGCGGGGCGCGAGCAGTACTTC. It codes for CASSLLAGREQYF. The full variable domain, its missing parts supplied by reference TRBV5-4 and TRBJ2-7, is ETGVTQSPTHLIKTRGQQVTLRCSSQSGHNTVSWYQQALGQGPQFIFQYYREEENGRGNFPPRFSGLQFPNYSSELNVNALELDDSALYLCASSLLAGREQYFGPGTRLTVT.

The CDR3 is CASSLDPLVANEQFF. CDR3 nucleotides: TGTGCCAGCAGCTTAGATCCCCTAGTTGCCAATGAGCAGTTCTTC. The V gene is TRBV11-2, the J gene TRBJ2-1; D not certain. Looked up from germline, CDR1 is SGHAT and CDR2 is FQNNGV. This CDR3 is built from 15 residues. V was pared by 0 bases and J by 6 bases, with 12 bases between.

The V call is TRBV12-3 or TRBV12-4, the J call TRBJ1-2, with 8 bases aligning to TRBD1. CDR3 length: 11 residues. With V trimmed by 10 bases and J by 4 bases, 2 bases remained unmatched. CDR3 sequence (DNA): TGTGCCACCGGACAGGGCTATGGCTACACCTTC. Translated: CATGQGYGYTF.

The V and J genes are TRBV19 and TRBJ1-2; possibly TRBD1 for D (5 bases). This CDR3 spans 17 amino acids. Trimming stripped 3 bases from V and 1 base from J, with 18 bases between. CDR1 and CDR2 from the germline V gene are LNHDA and SQIVND (reference sequence). CDR3 sequence reads: CASSISLLDIYNYGYTF. CDR3 sequence (DNA): TGTGCCAGTAGTATCTCCCTCTTGGACATATATAACTATGGCTACACCTTC.

This clone was counted once. The J gene is TRBJ1-6, the V gene TRBV11-1, with TRBD1 identical over 12 bases. The CDR3 sequence is 16 residues long. The germline gives CDR1 SGHAT, CDR2 FQDESV (reference sequence). Trimming removed 5 bases from V and 9 bases from J; junction bases left unmatched: 8. The CDR3 DNA reads TGTGCCAGCAGCACCCGGGACAGGGGGCTTTCTTCACCCCTCCACTTT. Protein sequence: CASSTRDRGLSSPLHF.

The V and J genes are TRBV4-1 and TRBJ2-5, with TRBD1 matching over 11 bases. J was trimmed by 7 bases and V by 3 bases; bases with no gene match: 19. In germline, CDR1 is MGHRA, CDR2 YSYEKL. The CDR3 consists of 19 residues. The CDR3 reads CASSQNPARDRGFTPTQYF. Written as DNA, the CDR3 is TGCGCCAGCAGCCAGAACCCGGCCCGGGACAGGGGGTTCACGCCGACCCAGTACTTC.

This chain joins TRBV13 and TRBJ2-5; 7 positions match TRBD1. The CDR3 is 13 amino acids. Unmatched junction bases numbered 3, after V lost 6 bases and J lost 2 bases. The V gene's germline CDR1 is PRHDT and CDR2 FYEKMQ (reference sequence). The CDR3, as DNA: TGTGCCAGCAGAGAGGACAGGCAAGAGACCCAGTACTTC. Its translation: CASREDRQETQYF. Looking up the rest from reference TRBV13 and TRBJ2-5 gives the full variable domain: AAGVIQSPRHLIKEKRETATLKCYPIPRHDTVYWYQQGPGQDPQFLISFYEKMQSDKGSIPDRFSAQQFSDYHSELNMSSLELGDSALYFCASREDRQETQYFGPGTRLLVL.

This chain links TRBV30 with TRBJ2-3; possible D gene TRBD2, 6 bases. The germline V and J ends were trimmed by 6 bases and 1 base, with 14 bases remaining between them. Germline V gives CDR1 GTSNPN, CDR2 SVGIG (reference sequence). The CDR3 runs 14 residues. The CDR3 nucleotides read TGTGCCTGCGGGGGTTTGACAGGCACAGATACGCAGTATTTT. It encodes CACGGLTGTDTQYF.